Presented here are 27 T cell receptor beta chains from one specimen sequenced in a study of blood T cell repertoires in COVID-19. Sequencing used immunoSEQ multiplex PCR; TCRdb keeps in-frame clones, though not all of them. The table records under 300,000 clones, approximately 90% of them present only once. Specimen: peripheral blood. These receptors were obtained from a woman aged 35 to 49 who had recovered from COVID-19.

The chain employs TRBV7-9 and TRBJ2-5; 7 bases line up with TRBD1. Germline V gene sequence: CDR1 SEHNR, CDR2 FQNEAQ (reference sequence). V lost 3 bases, J lost 6 bases, and 7 bases stayed unmatched. The CDR3 extends over 14 amino acids. This CDR3 is CASSLGPQGQTQYF. The CDR3 DNA is TGTGCCAGCAGCTTGGGCCCACAGGGGCAGACCCAGTACTTC.

The V call is TRBV7-3, the J call TRBJ2-7; 7 nucleotides agree with TRBD2. Germline CDR1 and CDR2: SGHTA and FQGTGA. The junction had 3 bases not matched to a gene; V was cut back by 5 bases and J by 2 bases. The CDR3 is 13 amino acids. The CDR3: CASSTTSAYEQYF. The CDR3 nucleotides are TGTGCCAGCAGCACAACTAGCGCCTACGAGCAGTACTTC.

The gene calls are TRBV24-1 and TRBJ1-4; tentative D call: TRBD1 (5 bases). The germline gives CDR1 KGHDR, CDR2 SFDVKD. V was trimmed by 7 bases and J by 4 bases, leaving 12 bases between them. The CDR3 consists of 14 residues. Here the CDR3 DNA reads TGTGCCACCAGCGACGACAGATATAATGAAAAACTGTTTTTT. Its translation: CATSDDRYNEKLFF.

The chain has TRBV3-1 (or the pseudogene TRBV3-2) and TRBJ2-2; 11 nucleotides agree with TRBD2. Trimming cost V 2 bases and J 6 bases; bases outside gene matches: 11. Germline V CDR1 and CDR2: LGHDT, YNNKEL (reference sequence). CDR3 length equals 18 residues. This CDR3 is CASSQRGTSGRRAGELFF. The CDR3 DNA reads TGTGCCAGCAGCCAAAGGGGGACTAGCGGAAGGAGAGCCGGGGAGCTGTTTTTT.

The chain couples TRBV15 to TRBJ2-5, with 12 bases that match TRBD2. CDR1 is LNHNV, CDR2 YYDKDF, per germline (reference sequence). The trim removed 8 bases at V and 5 bases at J, leaving 6 bases unmatched. The CDR3 has 14 residues. In DNA form, the CDR3 reads TGTGCCACCCGACTAGCGGGGGCGGGGGAGACCCAGTACTTC. This codes for CATRLAGAGETQYF.

The CDR3 nucleotides read TGTGCCAGCAGCCCAGGGGAGAACACTGAAGCTTTCTTT. It yields the protein CASSPGENTEAFF. This chain joins TRBV7-2 and TRBJ1-1, with D tentatively TRBD1 (6 bases). The germline V gene has CDR1 SGHTA and CDR2 FQGNSA. CDR3 size: 13 residues. Deletions cut 5 bases from V and 1 base from J, with 8 bases between.

This sequence joins TRBV11-2 and TRBJ1-2; a weak D match, TRBD1 (5 bases). This CDR3 has 14 amino acids. The V gene lost 5 bases and the J gene lost 2 bases, with 12 bases spanning the gap. Germline assignment: CDR1 SGHAT and CDR2 FQNNGV. DNA of the CDR3: TGTGCCAGCAGCCTCGGGGGGTACAACTATGGCTACACCTTC. Translation gives CASSLGGYNYGYTF.

This chain uses TRBV4-2 with TRBJ2-1; maybe TRBD1 (6 bases). In germline, CDR1 is LGHNA, CDR2 YNFKEQ. V was shortened by 3 bases and J by 10 bases, with 13 bases between the two germline ends. The length of the CDR3 is 13 residues. The DNA of the CDR3 is TGTGCCAGCAGCCAGCACCGTACAGGGGAGCAGTTCTTC. It codes for CASSQHRTGEQFF.

The rearrangement uses TRBV7-2 and TRBJ1-5; D gene uncertain. Germline loops: CDR1 SGHTA, CDR2 FQGNSA. Trimming pared 0 bases from V and 7 bases from J, leaving 10 bases between. The CDR3 runs 14 residues. For the CDR3, the DNA is TGTGCCAGCAGCTTAGCGTATGGGCGACAGCCCCAGCATTTT. Amino acid sequence: CASSLAYGRQPQHF.

This clone has a handful of counts. The chain has TRBV15 and TRBJ1-1, with D perhaps TRBD1 (5 bases). The CDR3 has 15 amino acids. Germline V gene data show CDR1 as LNHNV and CDR2 as YYDKDF (reference sequence). The V gene lost 8 bases and the J gene lost 5 bases, with 21 bases spanning the gap. CDR3 DNA sequence: TGTGCCACCTCCCACGGGCAGGGACTTAGGACTGAAGCTTTCTTT. Translating gives CATSHGQGLRTEAFF.

V is TRBV7-2 and J is TRBJ2-4; 8 nucleotides agree with TRBD1. The length of the CDR3 is 17 residues. Trimming at V came to 5 bases and at J to 0 bases, leaving 9 bases not matched to a gene. Looked up from germline, CDR1 is SGHTA and CDR2 is FQGNSA. The CDR3 nucleotides read TGTGCCAGCAGCCCGCGACAGGGGTCATTAGCCAAAAACATTCAGTACTTC. Protein product: CASSPRQGSLAKNIQYF.

This sequence joins TRBV5-4 and TRBJ2-5; 11 bases fit TRBD1. The CDR3 contains 13 residues. Germline V gene data show CDR1 as SGHNT and CDR2 as YYREEE (reference sequence). V trimming: 7 bases; J trimming: 3 bases; junction bases outside the gene matches: 2. The CDR3 spells CASGQGAEETQYF. The CDR3 DNA is TGTGCCAGCGGACAGGGGGCGGAAGAGACCCAGTACTTC.

The chain is built from TRBV5-5 and TRBJ1-1; 8 bases are a match to TRBD1. The ends lost 0 bases at V and 11 bases at J; junction bases unmatched: 0. Germline values: CDR1 SGHKS, CDR2 YYEKEE (reference sequence). The CDR3 length is 11 residues. The CDR3 DNA follows: TGTGCCAGCAGCTTGGCAGGGGGCGCTTTCTTT. Translation gives CASSLAGGAFF.

The chain carries TRBV19 and TRBJ2-1; TRBD1 aligns across 7 bases. J was trimmed by 9 bases and V by 5 bases; bases with no gene match: 4. From germline, CDR1 is LNHDA and CDR2 SQIVND (reference sequence). The CDR3 has 12 residues. In DNA, the CDR3 is TGTGCCAGTAGTGGCTACAGGGGTGAGCAGTTCTTC. As protein: CASSGYRGEQFF.

The rearrangement uses TRBV11-2 and TRBJ2-2, with a possible D match to TRBD1 (5 bases). CDR1 and CDR2 from the germline V gene are SGHAT and FQNNGV. V lost 5 bases and J lost 3, with 10 bases in between. The CDR3 consists of 14 residues. The DNA of the CDR3 is TGTGCCAGCAGCCCTAGGGGTCACACCGGGGAGCTGTTTTTT. It specifies CASSPRGHTGELFF.

This rearrangement joins TRBV10-3 to TRBJ1-1; 8 nucleotides line up with TRBD1. V lost 10 bases and J lost 4; bases outside the gene matches: 11. This CDR3 region has 14 residues. In germline, CDR1 is ENHRY, CDR2 SYGVKD. Here the CDR3 DNA reads TGTGCCACCCACCTAACAGGGGGGAGCACTGAAGCTTTCTTT. Amino acids: CATHLTGGSTEAFF.

The V and J genes are TRBV5-1 and TRBJ2-1, with a weak D call TRBD2 (6 bases). The CDR3 is 15 amino acids. In germline, CDR1 is SGHRS, CDR2 YFSETQ. V shed 0 bases and J shed 6 bases, with 13 bases lying between them. The CDR3 DNA sequence: TGCGCCAGCAGCTTGGGTCCAGCGCGGGGCAATGAGCAGTTCTTC. It translates to CASSLGPARGNEQFF.

The chain carries TRBV7-8 and TRBJ2-6, with TRBD1 matching over 8 bases. The junction had 9 bases not matched to a gene; V was cut back by 5 bases and J by 3 bases. There are 17 residues in the CDR3. Germline V gene data show CDR1 as SGHVS and CDR2 as FQNEAQ. CDR3 protein: CASSPTDRGGGANVLTF. For the CDR3, the DNA is TGTGCCAGCAGCCCGACCGACAGGGGTGGTGGGGCCAACGTCCTGACTTTC.

The CDR3 is CASSVDRGGFGNTIYF. In DNA form, the CDR3 reads TGTGCCAGCAGCGTAGACCGAGGAGGATTTGGAAACACCATATATTTT. The chain carries TRBV9 and TRBJ1-3, with D hard to call. Germline V lookup: CDR1 SGDLS, CDR2 YYNGEE. With 0 bases removed from V and 3 bases from J, the gap between germline ends came to 13 bases. The CDR3 sequence is 16 residues long.

V usage is TRBV6-5 and J usage is TRBJ2-2, with D possibly matching TRBD2 (6 bases). Germline V gives CDR1 MNHEY, CDR2 SVGAGI. CDR3 length equals 15 residues. Trimming took off 6 bases at V and 3 bases at J, with 14 bases between the two ends. CDR3 in DNA: TGTGCCAGCAGCCGGGGGAGCACTTACACCGGGGAGCTGTTTTTT. Translated, it gives CASSRGSTYTGELFF.

V gene TRBV7-2 combines with J gene TRBJ2-4; 7 bases align to TRBD1. CDR1 is SGHTA and CDR2 is FQGNSA in the germline V gene. This CDR3 has 17 amino acids. The junction had 12 bases not matched to a gene; V was cut back by 1 base and J by 6 bases. CDR3 sequence (DNA): TGTGCCAGCAGCTTAGGTTTACCGGACAGGTTCTCAAACATTCAGTACTTC. Protein sequence: CASSLGLPDRFSNIQYF.

The J gene is TRBJ2-1, the V gene TRBV6-5; TRBD2 agrees at 16 bases. CDR3 size: 15 residues. Germline lookup yields CDR1 MNHEY and CDR2 SVGAGI. The V and J ends lost 7 bases and 10 bases, in that order; junction bases with no gene match: 7. The CDR3, as DNA: TGTGCCAGCACAAAACCGGGACTAGCGGGGGGGGAGCAGTTCTTC. Translated, it gives CASTKPGLAGGEQFF.

The chain links TRBV30 to TRBJ1-1; TRBD1 is a possible D gene (5 bases). This CDR3 has 12 residues. V dropped 6 bases and J dropped 3 bases, with 11 bases sitting between them. Germline CDR1 reads GTSNPN; CDR2 reads SVGIG (reference sequence). CDR3 amino acids: CACRWGDTEAFF. In DNA, the CDR3 is TGTGCCTGCAGGTGGGGGGACACTGAAGCTTTCTTT. Drawing the rest from reference TRBV30 and TRBJ1-1, the complete variable domain is SQTIHQWPATLVQPVGSPLSLECTVEGTSNPNLYWYRQAAGRGLQLLFYSVGIGQISSEVPQNLSASRPQDRQFILSSKKLLLSDSGFYLCACRWGDTEAFFGQGTRLTVV.

This clone appeared once. V is TRBV6-2 or TRBV6-3 and J is TRBJ2-1; D unresolved. CDR1 MNHEY and CDR2 SVGEGT come from the germline V gene. Trimming left V 5 bases short and J 8 bases short, with 7 bases between. CDR3 length: 11 residues. CDR3 coding DNA: TGTGCCAGCAGTCCCCTCTATGAGCAGTTCTTC. Translated, it gives CASSPLYEQFF.

The CDR3 loop is CASSRTGGGYTF. As DNA, the CDR3 is TGTGCCAGCAGCCGGACAGGGGGTGGCTACACCTTC. This chain joins TRBV14 and TRBJ1-2; 10 positions agree with TRBD1. Germline V gives CDR1 SGHDN, CDR2 FVKESK. The CDR3 sequence is 12 residues long. The V segment lost 4 bases and the J segment 7 bases; nucleotides outside the gene matches: 0.

The J gene is TRBJ1-4, the V gene TRBV9; tentative D call: TRBD1 (6 bases). The CDR3 runs to 16 residues. Trimming pared 2 bases from V and 0 bases from J, leaving 11 bases between. Germline-derived CDR1 and CDR2 are SGDLS and YYNGEE. The DNA of the CDR3 is TGTGCCAGCAGCGTTGGGACATCGGCAACTAATGAAAAACTGTTTTTT. As protein: CASSVGTSATNEKLFF.

This clone has more than one count but fewer than ten. One end of the junction fails to match germline, which may point to a read error. The CDR3 coding sequence is TGTGCCAGCAGCTTAGGTGGACAGGGCGAGTTT. Translated: CASSLGGQGEF. The chain links TRBV7-8 to TRBJ1-1, with TRBD1 identical over 8 bases. CDR1 SGHVS and CDR2 FQNEAQ come from the germline V gene. The CDR3 covers 11 residues.